Below, one T cell receptor beta chain is given with its context. This clonotype showed up many times. The antigen this receptor binds is unknown. Base qualities are not at hand, and no much larger clone is one base apart. For repertoire sequencing, TCR beta CDR3 regions were amplified from RNA transcripts. HTBI primers and the Qiagen OneStep RT-PCR kit were used in a first-round RT-PCR, which was followed by a second-round multiplex PCR, size selection and purification. Libraries were sequenced paired-end with 100 bp reads on an Illumina HiSeq2000. The source study handled its data this way. SOAPnuke was used for read processing, and reads with adapters, uncalled bases, a mean Phred below 15, or no exact constant-primer or identifier match were discarded. COPE v1.2.5 was used to merge the high-quality paired reads. Each unique nucleotide sequence was treated as a clonotype, and MiTCR v1.1 was used to align the clonotypes to the IMGT TRB V, D and J references. The analysis was limited to V-J combinations with a frequency above 0.0001, which together covered 99.2% of repertoires. For each V-J combination, a TCR clonal expansion and chaos score was defined as F50 clonal expansion divided by the chaos observed in the TCRdist matrix. Welch's t-statistics and random forest were used to reduce features to more than ten V-J combinations, which were fed into a naive Bayes classifier. The Morisita-Horn index was used to measure how similar the thyroid and blood repertoires were. TCRdb reran the public reads through fastp at Q25 and MiXCR, keeping productive beta chains. Each record represents a unique CDR3 protein, reported with the most common genes and DNA among its rows. TCRdb's processing, not the study's, gives the V and J calls here. The sample table lists roughly 500,000 distinct CDR3 sequences, 13% to 15% of them with a count of one. In total, the top ten clones hold about a tenth of the sample.

The ophthalmopathy patients had moderately to severely active disease, with a Clinical Activity Score of 3 or higher, a NOSPECS grade of 4 or higher, and a disease duration of less than 3 months. Patients with other autoimmune diseases, uncontrolled infections, pregnancy or lactation were excluded. Clinical symptoms, serum thyroxine, TRAb, thyroid ultrasound and orbital computed tomography were used for diagnosis. Using Ficoll-Paque density gradient centrifugation, PBMCs were isolated from 8.5 to 10 ml of fresh peripheral blood. Total RNA was extracted with Trizol reagent and quality-checked on an Agilent 2100 Bioanalyzer. For CDR1 and CDR2, the germline V gene lists KGHDR and SFDVKD. From cysteine to phenylalanine, the CDR3 is 15 amino acids long. Only the CDR3 region is kept as DNA, spanning 45 bases read in frame from base 1. Relative to germline, V is missing 4 bases and J is missing 8 bases, with 10 bases of the junction outside any gene match.

The data were obtained in a study of Graves' ophthalmopathy and Graves' hyperthyroidism (dated by TCRdb to 2016 to 2018). Some background on the complete study: Peripheral blood samples were taken at the time of initial diagnosis, before any treatment was given. An independent validation cohort was composed of some 19 hyperthyroidism patients and approximately 15 patients who later progressed from hyperthyroidism to ophthalmopathy. In total, 135 blood samples were TCR-sequenced: 40 to 45 ophthalmopathy, around 75 hyperthyroidism and approximately 17 hyperthyroidism-to-ophthalmopathy patients. In six hyperthyroidism patients, T-cell repertoires of thyroid tissue and blood were compared. The 100 discovery patients were randomly split 7:3 into training and test sets. To explore V-J signatures that separate ophthalmopathy from hyperthyroidism, a discovery set of 95 to 100 patients was enrolled, consisting of 43 with ophthalmopathy and some 56 with stable hyperthyroidism. Once sampling was done, hyperthyroidism patients were given methimazole at a starting dose of 30 mg daily, while ophthalmopathy patients were given high-dose intravenous methylprednisolone. To tell Graves' ophthalmopathy apart from Graves' hyperthyroidism, and to predict which patients would progress to ophthalmopathy, the study relied on TCR beta repertoire signatures. Results the study describes overall, beyond this receptor: The 13-signature model separated ophthalmopathy from stable hyperthyroidism with approximately 85% sensitivity and about 81% specificity in cross-validation, and 80%/75% in the test set. In validation, the model predicted ophthalmopathy progression with 55% to 71% sensitivity and around 72% specificity; around twelve predicted patients were CT-confirmed with GO in a median of 6.5 months. Most of the expanded thyroid clonotypes with a frequency above 0.001 were also detected in blood, and it was suggested that the thyroid immune response may be reflected by blood repertoires. No statistical method was used to set the sample size in advance, and the investigators knew which group each participant was assigned to.

The source of this sequence is a woman aged 25 to 39 with Graves' ophthalmopathy. Donor details come from another sample of the same person, matched by shared clones. The chain is assembled from TRBV24-1 and TRBJ1-1; 9 nucleotides in the junction match TRBD1. The source material was blood. The sequence in DNA is TGTGCCACCAGTGAGGGGACCGGGACAGGGCCCGAAGCTTTCTTT. It codes for CATSEGTGTGPEAFF.